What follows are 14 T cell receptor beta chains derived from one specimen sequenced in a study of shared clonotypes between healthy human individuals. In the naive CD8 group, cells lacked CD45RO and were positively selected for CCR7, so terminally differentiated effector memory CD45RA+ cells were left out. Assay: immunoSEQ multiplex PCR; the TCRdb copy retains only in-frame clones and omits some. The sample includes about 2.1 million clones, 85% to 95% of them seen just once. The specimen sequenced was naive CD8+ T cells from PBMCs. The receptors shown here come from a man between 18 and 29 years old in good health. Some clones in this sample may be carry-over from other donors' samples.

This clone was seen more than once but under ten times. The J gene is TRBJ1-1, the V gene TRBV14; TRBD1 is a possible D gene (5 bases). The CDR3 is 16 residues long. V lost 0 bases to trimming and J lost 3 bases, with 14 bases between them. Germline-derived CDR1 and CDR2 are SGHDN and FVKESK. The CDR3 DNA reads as TGTGCCAGCAGCCAAGATATCGGGGGAACTGACACTGAAGCTTTCTTT. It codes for CASSQDIGGTDTEAFF.

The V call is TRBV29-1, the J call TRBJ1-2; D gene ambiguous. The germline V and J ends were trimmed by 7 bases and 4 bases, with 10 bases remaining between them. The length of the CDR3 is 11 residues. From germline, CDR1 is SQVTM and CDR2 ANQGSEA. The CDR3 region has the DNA TGCAGCGCCGATACACCCTATGGCTACACCTTC. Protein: CSADTPYGYTF.

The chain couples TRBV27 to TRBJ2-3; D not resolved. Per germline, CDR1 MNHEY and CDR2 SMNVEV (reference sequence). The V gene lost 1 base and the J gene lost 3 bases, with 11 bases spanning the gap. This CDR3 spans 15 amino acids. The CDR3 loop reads CASSLFLPATDTQYF. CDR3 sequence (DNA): TGTGCCAGCAGTTTATTTCTACCGGCGACAGATACGCAGTATTTT.

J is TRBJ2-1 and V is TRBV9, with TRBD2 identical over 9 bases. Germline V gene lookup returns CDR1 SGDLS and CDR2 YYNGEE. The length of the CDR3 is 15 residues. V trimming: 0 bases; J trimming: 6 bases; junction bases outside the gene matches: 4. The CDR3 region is CASSVAGGRANEQFF. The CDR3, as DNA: TGTGCCAGCAGCGTAGCAGGCGGGAGGGCCAATGAGCAGTTCTTC.

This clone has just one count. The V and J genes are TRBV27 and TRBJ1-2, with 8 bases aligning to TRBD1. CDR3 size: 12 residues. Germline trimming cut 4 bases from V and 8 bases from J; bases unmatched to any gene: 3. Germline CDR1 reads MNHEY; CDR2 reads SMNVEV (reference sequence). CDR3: CASSYRGGGYTF. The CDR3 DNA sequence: TGTGCCAGCAGTTACAGGGGGGGAGGCTACACCTTC.

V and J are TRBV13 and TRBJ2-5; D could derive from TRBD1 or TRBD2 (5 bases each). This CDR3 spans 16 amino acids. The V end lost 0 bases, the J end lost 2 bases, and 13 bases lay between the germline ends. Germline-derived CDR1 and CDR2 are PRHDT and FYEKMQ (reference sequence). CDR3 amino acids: CASSLGAGTGQETQYF. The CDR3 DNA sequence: TGTGCCAGCAGCTTAGGCGCCGGGACGGGACAAGAGACCCAGTACTTC.

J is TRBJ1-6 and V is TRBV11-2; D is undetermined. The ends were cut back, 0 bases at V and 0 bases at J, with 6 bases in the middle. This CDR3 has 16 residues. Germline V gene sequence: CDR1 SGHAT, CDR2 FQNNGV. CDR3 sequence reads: CASSLDGPSYNSPLHF. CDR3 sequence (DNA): TGTGCCAGCAGCTTAGATGGCCCCTCCTATAATTCACCCCTCCACTTT.

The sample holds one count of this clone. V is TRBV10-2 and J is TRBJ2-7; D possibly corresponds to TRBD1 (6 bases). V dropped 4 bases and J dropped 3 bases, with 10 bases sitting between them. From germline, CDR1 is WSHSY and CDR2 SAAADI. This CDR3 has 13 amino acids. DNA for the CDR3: TGCGCCAGCAGTGTGAACAGGGACTACGAGCAGTACTTC. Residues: CASSVNRDYEQYF.

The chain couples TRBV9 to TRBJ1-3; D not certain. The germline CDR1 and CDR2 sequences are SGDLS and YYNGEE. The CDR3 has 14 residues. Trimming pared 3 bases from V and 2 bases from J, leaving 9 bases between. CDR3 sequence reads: CASSAGLAGNTIYF. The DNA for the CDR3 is TGTGCCAGCAGCGCTGGGCTAGCTGGAAACACCATATATTTT. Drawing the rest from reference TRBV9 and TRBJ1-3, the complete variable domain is DSGVTQTPKHLITATGQRVTLRCSPRSGDLSVYWYQQSLDQGLQFLIQYYNGEERAKGNILERFSAQQFPDLHSELNLSSLELGDSALYFCASSAGLAGNTIYFGEGSWLTVV.

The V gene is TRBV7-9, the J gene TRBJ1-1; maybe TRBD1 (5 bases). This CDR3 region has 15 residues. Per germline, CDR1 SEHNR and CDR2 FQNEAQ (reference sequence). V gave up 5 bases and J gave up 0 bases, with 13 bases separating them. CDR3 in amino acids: CASSHRDRLNTEAFF. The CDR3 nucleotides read TGTGCCAGCAGCCACCGGGACCGATTGAACACTGAAGCTTTCTTT.

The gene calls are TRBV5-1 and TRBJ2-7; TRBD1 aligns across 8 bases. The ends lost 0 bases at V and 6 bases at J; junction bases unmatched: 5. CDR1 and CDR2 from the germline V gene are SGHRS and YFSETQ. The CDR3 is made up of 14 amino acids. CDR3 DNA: TGCGCCAGCAGCTTGGGGACAGGGCTTGGCGAGCAGTACTTC. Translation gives CASSLGTGLGEQYF.

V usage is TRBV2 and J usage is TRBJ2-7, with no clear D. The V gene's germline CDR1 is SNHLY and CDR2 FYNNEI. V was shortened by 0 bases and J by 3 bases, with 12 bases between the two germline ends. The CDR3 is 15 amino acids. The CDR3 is CASSEAGAVYYEQYF. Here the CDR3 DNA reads TGTGCCAGCAGTGAAGCGGGTGCGGTCTACTACGAGCAGTACTTC.

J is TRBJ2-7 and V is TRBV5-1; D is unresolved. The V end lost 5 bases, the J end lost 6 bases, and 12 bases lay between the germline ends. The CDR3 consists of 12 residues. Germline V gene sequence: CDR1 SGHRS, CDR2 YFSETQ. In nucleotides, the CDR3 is TGCGCCAGCAGGGCAGGTGCCCGCGAGCAGTACTTC. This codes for CASRAGAREQYF.

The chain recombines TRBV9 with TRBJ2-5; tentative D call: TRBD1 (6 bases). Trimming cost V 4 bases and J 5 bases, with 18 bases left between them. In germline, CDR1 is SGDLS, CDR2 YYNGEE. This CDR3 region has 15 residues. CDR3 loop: CASSSRHRDPETQYF. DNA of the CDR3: TGTGCCAGCAGCTCCCGCCACAGGGACCCGGAGACCCAGTACTTC. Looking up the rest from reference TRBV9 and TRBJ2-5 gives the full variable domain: DSGVTQTPKHLITATGQRVTLRCSPRSGDLSVYWYQQSLDQGLQFLIQYYNGEERAKGNILERFSAQQFPDLHSELNLSSLELGDSALYFCASSSRHRDPETQYFGPGTRLLVL.